Below, 16 T cell receptor beta chains from the same sample are listed, as sequenced in a study of cytomegalovirus exposure and HLA in healthy donors. 60 Vbeta and 13 Jbeta primers were used in PCR. Generated by immunoSEQ multiplex PCR, the TCRdb table keeps only in-frame clones and is missing some. The sample has approximately 210,000 clones, around 80% seen once. The material sequenced was PBMCs. The origin of the receptors is a man aged 18 to 29 in good health and CMV-seronegative.

CDR3 nucleotide sequence: TGTGCCAGCAGTTTCCGGGTCACCGGGGAGCTGTTTTTT. Protein: CASSFRVTGELFF. This rearrangement joins TRBV28 to TRBJ2-2; D is unresolved. Trimming pared 3 bases from V and 4 bases from J, leaving 6 bases between. Germline-derived CDR1 and CDR2 are MDHEN and SYDVKM. CDR3 length: 13 amino acids.

This chain uses TRBV10-1 with TRBJ2-7, with 11 bases identical to TRBD1. From germline, CDR1 is WNHNN and CDR2 SYGVQD (reference sequence). J was trimmed by 5 bases and V by 6 bases; bases with no gene match: 12. The CDR3 extends over 16 amino acids. CDR3 residues: CASSETGTGGFNEQYF. CDR3 coding DNA: TGCGCCAGCAGCGAAACCGGGACAGGGGGTTTCAACGAGCAGTACTTC.

The CDR3 region is CSVRQGDTEAFF. Written as DNA, the CDR3 is TGCAGCGTGAGGCAGGGGGACACTGAAGCTTTCTTT. The V call is TRBV29-1, the J call TRBJ1-1, with 7 bases that match TRBD1. This CDR3 is built from 12 residues. Germline CDR1 and CDR2: SQVTM and ANQGSEA. V was clipped by 6 bases and J by 3 bases; unmatched bases: 4.

The chain couples TRBV6-6 to TRBJ2-7, with no clear D. CDR1 and CDR2 (germline): MNHNY, SVGAGI (reference sequence). Trimming stripped 5 bases from V and 3 bases from J, with 8 bases between. CDR3 length equals 12 residues. The CDR3 loop reads CASSTYYYEQYF. The CDR3 DNA reads TGTGCCAGCAGTACCTACTACTACGAGCAGTACTTC.

The chain employs TRBV7-9 and TRBJ2-3; D is uncertain. Germline V gene lookup returns CDR1 SEHNR and CDR2 FQNEAQ (reference sequence). With 2 bases removed from V and 4 bases from J, the gap between germline ends came to 7 bases. The CDR3 is 13 amino acids. For the CDR3, the DNA is TGTGCCAGCAGCTTACCGGTCCCAGATACGCAGTATTTT. It is translated as CASSLPVPDTQYF.

The chain is built from TRBV7-8 and TRBJ1-1, with 7 bases lining up with TRBD1. V was pared by 4 bases and J by 11 bases, with 13 bases of the junction left unmatched. This CDR3 has 14 residues. Germline V gene data show CDR1 as SGHVS and CDR2 as FQNEAQ. CDR3 loop: CASSSLGRQGDAFF. In DNA form, the CDR3 reads TGTGCCAGCAGCTCCCTAGGTAGACAGGGCGACGCTTTCTTT.

This chain joins TRBV10-3 and TRBJ2-7; D gene ambiguous. V was pared by 4 bases and J by 3 bases, with 7 bases between. The CDR3 consists of 12 residues. Per the germline V gene, CDR1 is ENHRY and CDR2 is SYGVKD. The CDR3 spells CAISVGGYEQYF. The CDR3 bases are TGTGCCATCAGTGTTGGCGGCTACGAGCAGTACTTC.

The chain recombines TRBV4-1 with TRBJ2-5; TRBD1 matches at 8 bases. Germline lookup yields CDR1 MGHRA and CDR2 YSYEKL. The length of the CDR3 is 14 residues. V gave up 1 base and J gave up 5 bases; unmatched junction bases: 3. This CDR3 reads CASSQATGAETQYF. DNA for the CDR3: TGCGCCAGCAGCCAAGCGACAGGGGCTGAGACCCAGTACTTC.

The rearrangement links TRBV7-9 to TRBJ1-1; the match to TRBD1 covers 7 bases. The CDR3 totals 15 residues. V shed 3 bases and J 3 bases; nucleotides not matched to a gene: 7. Germline V gene lookup returns CDR1 SEHNR and CDR2 FQNEAQ (reference sequence). In nucleotides, the CDR3 is TGTGCCAGCAGCTTCATGACAGGGACTTACACTGAAGCTTTCTTT. It translates to CASSFMTGTYTEAFF.

The rearrangement links TRBV19 to TRBJ1-6; 7 bases agree with TRBD1. This CDR3 has 15 residues. From germline, CDR1 is LNHDA and CDR2 SQIVND (reference sequence). Trimming cost V 7 bases and J 6 bases; bases outside gene matches: 9. The CDR3 region is CASMEGAPINSPLHF. CDR3 DNA sequence: TGTGCCAGTATGGAGGGGGCGCCGATTAATTCACCCCTCCACTTT.

Concerning this clone itself: Other DNA sequences in this specimen translate into the identical CDR3. CDR3: CASSTGNTEAFF. In nucleotides, the CDR3 is TGTGCCAGTAGTACAGGAAACACTGAAGCTTTCTTT. This chain uses TRBV19 with TRBJ1-1; D remains unclear. The CDR3 extends over 12 amino acids. The V end lost 4 bases, the J end lost 2 bases, and 5 bases lay between the germline ends. The germline CDR1 and CDR2 sequences are LNHDA and SQIVND (reference sequence). The whole variable domain, remainder taken from reference TRBV19 and TRBJ1-1, is DGGITQSPKYLFRKEGQNVTLSCEQNLNHDAMYWYRQDPGQGLRLIYYSQIVNDFQKGDIAEGYSVSREKKESFPLTVTSAQKNPTAFYLCASSTGNTEAFFGQGTRLTVV.

This sequence joins TRBV7-2 and TRBJ1-2; 8 nucleotides match TRBD1. Per germline, CDR1 SGHTA and CDR2 FQGNSA. This CDR3 has 12 amino acids. J lost 6 bases, V lost 6 bases, and 3 bases had no gene match. The CDR3 spells CASSKQGDGYTF. CDR3 coding DNA: TGTGCCAGCAGTAAACAGGGGGATGGCTACACCTTC. Combining the CDR3 with reference TRBV7-2 and TRBJ1-2 gives the whole variable domain GAGVSQSPSNKVTEKGKDVELRCDPISGHTALYWYRQSLGQGLEFLIYFQGNSAPDKSGLPSDRFSAERTGGSVSTLTIQRTQQEDSAVYLCASSKQGDGYTFGSGTRLTVV.

This chain's CDR3 is CASSHGQGASTDTQYF. In DNA form, the CDR3 reads TGCGCCAGCAGCCACGGACAGGGGGCGAGCACAGATACGCAGTATTTT. The chain uses TRBV5-1 and TRBJ2-3; 11 bases agree with TRBD1. From germline, CDR1 is SGHRS and CDR2 YFSETQ. There are 16 residues in the CDR3. Trimming took 4 bases from V and 0 from J; bases not matched to a gene: 4.

CDR3 DNA sequence: TGCGCCTTAGAGGGTGGGTGGGCAGATACGCAGTATTTT. Its protein is CALEGGWADTQYF. This chain joins TRBV10-2 and TRBJ2-3, with D possibly TRBD2 on 5 matching bases. Germline CDR1 is WSHSY and CDR2 is SAAADI. The CDR3 contains 13 residues. V was clipped by 11 bases and J by 4 bases, with 16 bases between them.

The chain uses TRBV6-5 and TRBJ1-3; D is unresolved. CDR1 and CDR2 from the germline V gene are MNHEY and SVGAGI. V lost 2 bases and J lost 2, with 7 bases in between. There are 14 residues in the CDR3. This chain's CDR3 is CASSYGDPGNTIYF. CDR3 in DNA: TGTGCCAGCAGTTACGGAGATCCTGGAAACACCATATATTTT.

The chain is built from TRBV19 and TRBJ2-3, with 9 bases matching TRBD2. The V segment lost 5 bases and the J segment 1 base; nucleotides outside the gene matches: 4. Germline V gene data show CDR1 as LNHDA and CDR2 as SQIVND (reference sequence). CDR3 length equals 15 residues. The CDR3 loop reads CASSSLAGGTDTQYF. Here the CDR3 DNA reads TGTGCCAGTAGTTCGTTAGCGGGAGGCACAGATACGCAGTATTTT.